The 30 T cell receptor beta chains reported below all come from one sample, sequenced in a study of T cell responses to AZD1222 COVID-19 vaccine. Data came from immunoSEQ multiplex PCR; TCRdb stores just in-frame clones and leaves some out. Found here are about 120,000 clones, 88% of them singletons; the top ten hold approximately 2.4%. The material was peripheral blood, obtained on day 0 of AZD1222 vaccination. The receptors originated from an adult in good health.

This clone was detected once. V and J are TRBV24-1 and TRBJ2-3; possibly TRBD1 for D (6 bases). Trimming pared 3 bases from V and 1 base from J, leaving 13 bases between. The V gene's germline CDR1 is KGHDR and CDR2 SFDVKD. This CDR3 is built from 16 residues. The CDR3 reads CATSDLTKGGTDTQYF. In nucleotides, the CDR3 is TGTGCCACCAGTGATCTAACTAAGGGGGGCACAGATACGCAGTATTTT.

J is TRBJ1-2 and V is TRBV23-1; D remains unclear. TRBV23-1 is annotated as an ORF whose role is uncertain. V gave up 1 base and J gave up 5 bases, with 23 bases separating them. The CDR3 totals 18 residues. CDR3 residues: CASSQLSQTPLASYGYTF. In DNA form, the CDR3 reads TGCGCCAGCAGTCAATTAAGCCAGACCCCGCTCGCTTCTTATGGCTACACCTTC.

V gene TRBV10-2 combines with J gene TRBJ2-1; either TRBD1 or TRBD2 may supply D (5 bases each). Per the germline V gene, CDR1 is WSHSY and CDR2 is SAAADI. The CDR3 contains 14 residues. V was trimmed by 3 bases and J by 12 bases, leaving 18 bases between them. CDR3 nucleotides: TGCGCCAGCAGTGATTCCGGGACCAATAACCCGCAGTTCTTC. Translating gives CASSDSGTNNPQFF.

This clone was seen a few times. The chain uses TRBV6-1 and TRBJ2-7; TRBD1 is a possible D gene (6 bases). V was cut by 2 bases and J by 7 bases, with 15 bases left in between. Germline CDR1 reads MNHNS; CDR2 reads SASEGT. The CDR3 runs 14 residues. The DNA for the CDR3 is TGTGCCAGCAGTGAAATTAGGGGGATTAGTGAGCAGTACTTC. Residues: CASSEIRGISEQYF.

The CDR3 is CASSLVEGGNTIYF. The DNA for the CDR3 is TGTGCCAGCAGCCTGGTTGAAGGGGGAAACACCATATATTTT. The rearrangement uses TRBV11-2 and TRBJ1-3; the D is unclear. CDR3 length equals 14 residues. Germline V CDR1 and CDR2: SGHAT, FQNNGV. V was cut by 5 bases and J by 4 bases, with 12 bases left in between.

The chain has TRBV18 and TRBJ1-1, with TRBD1 matching 9 bases. Germline V lookup: CDR1 KGHSH, CDR2 LQKENI. CDR3 length equals 15 residues. V was pared by 3 bases and J by 1 base, with 3 bases of the junction left unmatched. As DNA, the CDR3 is TGTGCCAGCTCACCCCGACAGGGGGAGAACACTGAAGCTTTCTTT. Amino acids: CASSPRQGENTEAFF.

The chain has TRBV19 and TRBJ1-2, with D hard to call. Looked up from germline, CDR1 is LNHDA and CDR2 is SQIVND (reference sequence). Trimming left V 2 bases short and J 3 bases short, with 7 bases between. The CDR3 extends over 13 amino acids. The CDR3 spells CASSIFSDYGYTF. DNA for the CDR3: TGTGCCAGTAGTATATTCTCCGACTATGGCTACACCTTC.

The chain recombines TRBV5-1 with TRBJ2-5; TRBD1 aligns across 8 bases. The V segment lost 0 bases and the J segment 5 bases; nucleotides outside the gene matches: 6. This CDR3 has 15 residues. Germline assignment: CDR1 SGHRS and CDR2 YFSETQ. CDR3 amino acids: CASSLETGAGETQYF. The CDR3 nucleotides are TGCGCCAGCAGCTTGGAGACAGGGGCCGGGGAGACCCAGTACTTC. The complete variable domain, with remaining parts taken from reference TRBV5-1 and TRBJ2-5, reads KAGVTQTPRYLIKTRGQQVTLSCSPISGHRSVSWYQQTPGQGLQFLFEYFSETQRNKGNFPGRFSGRQFSNSRSEMNVSTLELGDSALYLCASSLETGAGETQYFGPGTRLLVL.

The chain joins TRBV14 to TRBJ1-4, with TRBD1 matching over 9 bases. Germline lookup yields CDR1 SGHDN and CDR2 FVKESK. The V segment lost 4 bases and the J segment 8 bases; nucleotides outside the gene matches: 14. There are 17 residues in the CDR3. DNA for the CDR3: TGTGCCAGCAGCCCTGATTTGTTGACAGGGGGAAGGGAAAAACTGTTTTTT. Translation gives CASSPDLLTGGREKLFF. Complete variable domain (other parts from reference TRBV14 and TRBJ1-4): EAGVTQFPSHSVIEKGQTVTLRCDPISGHDNLYWYRRVMGKEIKFLLHFVKESKQDESGMPNNRFLAERTGGTYSTLKVQPAELEDSGVYFCASSPDLLTGGREKLFFGSGTQLSVL.

The chain is built from TRBV5-8 and TRBJ2-3, with a possible D match to TRBD1 (6 bases). This CDR3 contains 13 residues. V lost 1 base to trimming and J lost 5 bases, with 8 bases between them. Germline V CDR1 and CDR2: SGHTS, YDEGEE. The CDR3 DNA reads TGTGCCAGCAGCTTGCTAGGGGGAGATACGCAGTATTTT. Residues: CASSLLGGDTQYF. The variable domain in full, completed from reference TRBV5-8 and TRBJ2-3, reads EAGVTQSPTHLIKTRGQQATLRCSPISGHTSVYWYQQALGLGLQFLLWYDEGEERNRGNFPPRFSGRQFPNYSSELNVNALELEDSALYLCASSLLGGDTQYFGPGTRLTVL.

The V call is TRBV6-4, the J call TRBJ1-6, with a weak D call TRBD1 (5 bases). CDR1 and CDR2 from the germline V gene are MRHNA and SNTAGT. V gave up 6 bases and J gave up 0 bases, with 15 bases separating them. The CDR3 is 17 residues long. The CDR3 protein is CASRGTAGVSYNSPLHF. The CDR3, as DNA: TGTGCCAGCAGGGGGACTGCGGGGGTCTCCTATAATTCACCCCTCCACTTT.

The CDR3 reads CASSVLAGGPREQFF. Here the CDR3 DNA reads TGTGCCAGCAGCGTACTAGCGGGAGGGCCCAGGGAGCAGTTCTTC. The J gene is TRBJ2-1, the V gene TRBV7-2; 13 nucleotides match TRBD2. Per germline, CDR1 SGHTA and CDR2 FQGNSA. Germline trimming cut 5 bases from V and 10 bases from J; bases unmatched to any gene: 8. CDR3 length: 15 amino acids.

The V gene is TRBV2, the J gene TRBJ2-2, with TRBD2 matching 7 bases. This CDR3 contains 16 residues. Germline V gene lookup returns CDR1 SNHLY and CDR2 FYNNEI. V was pared by 2 bases and J by 1 base, with 4 bases of the junction left unmatched. CDR3 protein: CASSELGTKNTGELFF. The CDR3 nucleotides are TGTGCCAGCAGTGAATTGGGGACTAAGAACACCGGGGAGCTGTTTTTT.

This clone was detected many times. This sequence joins TRBV4-2 and TRBJ2-1; perhaps TRBD1 as D (6 bases). V was pared by 0 bases and J by 9 bases, with 12 bases between. Germline V gives CDR1 LGHNA, CDR2 YNFKEQ. The CDR3 covers 14 residues. CDR3 coding DNA: TGTGCCAGCAGCCAAGATGGCAGGGGTCCTGAGCAGTTCTTC. Its translation: CASSQDGRGPEQFF.

The V and J genes are TRBV27 and TRBJ2-3, with D tentatively TRBD2 (6 bases). The CDR3 consists of 14 residues. V was clipped by 3 bases and J by 5 bases, with 12 bases between them. Looked up from germline, CDR1 is MNHEY and CDR2 is SMNVEV (reference sequence). In DNA, the CDR3 is TGTGCCAGCAGTTTCGGGCGGGAAATAGATACGCAGTATTTT. This translates into CASSFGREIDTQYF.

The chain has TRBV5-1 and TRBJ2-7; 8 bases line up with TRBD2. Germline-derived CDR1 and CDR2 are SGHRS and YFSETQ. The V gene end was trimmed by 0 bases and the J gene end by 4 bases; junction bases not matched to a gene: 6. CDR3 length equals 15 residues. CDR3 nucleotides: TGCGCCAGCAGCTTGGGAACCGGGACTAGTTACGAGCAGTACTTC. It translates to CASSLGTGTSYEQYF.

The J gene is TRBJ2-3, the V gene TRBV29-1; the match to TRBD2 covers 9 bases. The junction had 16 bases not matched to a gene; V was cut back by 7 bases and J by 2 bases. Germline V lookup: CDR1 SQVTM, CDR2 ANQGSEA. The CDR3 contains 17 residues. CDR3 bases: TGCAGCGGGCCTTGCGGGCGGCTAGCGGGACTCACAGATACGCAGTATTTT. This encodes CSGPCGRLAGLTDTQYF.

This clone has a single count. The rearrangement joins TRBV6-2 or TRBV6-3 to TRBJ2-2, with D perhaps TRBD2 (5 bases). The CDR3 runs 17 residues. Trimming removed 2 bases at V and 4 bases at J, with 17 bases between. The germline V gene encodes CDR1 MNHEY and CDR2 SVGEGT. CDR3 DNA sequence: TGTGCCAGCAGTTACATCGAAGGTATAGGGAGCACCGGGGAGCTGTTTTTT. Its translation is CASSYIEGIGSTGELFF.

Points on this clone: Other DNA sequences of this sample code for an identical CDR3. V usage is TRBV10-3 and J usage is TRBJ1-2; maybe TRBD1 (6 bases). CDR3 length: 13 amino acids. V lost 3 bases and J lost 1, with 6 bases in between. Germline-derived CDR1 and CDR2 are ENHRY and SYGVKD. CDR3 DNA: TGTGCCATCAGTGAAGGGGGTAACTATGGCTACACCTTC. This gives the protein CAISEGGNYGYTF.

In its sample, this clone was seen a few times. The chain combines TRBV9 with TRBJ1-2, with a possible D match to TRBD1 (5 bases). Between the trimmed V and J ends, which lost 1 base and 0 bases, there was a span of 13 bases. This CDR3 spans 16 amino acids. CDR1 and CDR2 (germline): SGDLS, YYNGEE. CDR3 coding DNA: TGTGCCAGCAGCGTATCTCCAGGGTCCTCTAACTATGGCTACACCTTC. Its translation: CASSVSPGSSNYGYTF.

The chain recombines TRBV2 with TRBJ2-7; D is perhaps TRBD1 (5 bases). The CDR3 consists of 11 residues. Germline V gene sequence: CDR1 SNHLY, CDR2 FYNNEI. The ends were cut back, 7 bases at V and 2 bases at J, with 6 bases in the middle. The chain's CDR3 is CASKQAYEQYF. The CDR3 region has the DNA TGTGCCAGCAAACAGGCCTACGAGCAGTACTTC. Based on the CDR3 plus reference TRBV2 and TRBJ2-7, the full variable domain is EPEVTQTPSHQVTQMGQEVILRCVPISNHLYFYWYRQILGQKVEFLVSFYNNEISEKSEIFDDQFSVERPDGSNFTLKIRSTKLEDSAMYFCASKQAYEQYFGPGTRLTVT.

This chain uses TRBV18 with TRBJ2-7; 16 bases fit TRBD2. Germline assignment: CDR1 KGHSH and CDR2 LQKENI. This CDR3 spans 17 amino acids. V shed 6 bases and J 0 bases; nucleotides not matched to a gene: 5. The CDR3 nucleotides are TGTGCCAGCTCGCGGGGACTAGCGGGAGGGGACTCCTACGAGCAGTACTTC. As protein: CASSRGLAGGDSYEQYF.

The table lists this clone with a few counts. The chain carries TRBV16 and TRBJ2-1; 8 bases align to TRBD1. There are 14 residues in the CDR3. Germline V gene lookup returns CDR1 KGHSY and CDR2 FQNENV. V lost 2 bases and J lost 8; bases outside the gene matches: 5. The CDR3 reads CASSQGQGADEQFF. The CDR3, as DNA: TGTGCCAGCAGCCAAGGCCAGGGGGCGGATGAGCAGTTCTTC.

This clone was recorded once. This chain connects TRBV6-5 to TRBJ2-1; no reliable D call. Germline CDR1 MNHEY, CDR2 SVGAGI. V was trimmed by 7 bases and J by 15 bases, leaving 16 bases between them. CDR3 size: 11 residues. CDR3 sequence (DNA): TGTGCCAGCATGATCTCAGATACGATGTTCTTC. Protein: CASMISDTMFF.

J is TRBJ2-6 and V is TRBV28; D not certain. The germline gives CDR1 MDHEN, CDR2 SYDVKM. The CDR3 extends over 11 amino acids. The CDR3 spells CASGGANVLTF. The DNA for the CDR3 is TGTGCTTCGGGCGGGGCCAACGTCCTGACTTTC.

The rearrangement joins TRBV6-5 to TRBJ2-7, with a tentative D call TRBD1 (6 bases). The CDR3 is 12 residues long. V shed 6 bases and J shed 4 bases, with 10 bases lying between them. Germline assignment: CDR1 MNHEY and CDR2 SVGAGI. CDR3 DNA sequence: TGTGCCAGCAGCCCCAGGGGTTACGAGCAGTACTTC. Its protein product is CASSPRGYEQYF.

The chain carries TRBV20-1 and TRBJ2-4, with D perhaps TRBD1 or TRBD2 (5 bases each). The CDR3 has 11 amino acids. Germline V gene data show CDR1 as DFQATT and CDR2 as SNEGSKA (reference sequence). The V and J ends lost 6 bases and 7 bases respectively, with 10 bases between them. DNA for the CDR3: TGCAGTGCATGGGACCGTAACATTCAGTACTTC. Its translation: CSAWDRNIQYF.

For this clone: This same CDR3 is encoded by further DNA sequences in the sample. The rearrangement uses TRBV5-1 and TRBJ1-5, with 7 bases matching TRBD1. J was trimmed by 4 bases and V by 2 bases; bases with no gene match: 3. The CDR3 runs 14 residues. Germline V lookup: CDR1 SGHRS, CDR2 YFSETQ. CDR3 DNA sequence: TGCGCCAGCAGCTTCGAGGGGGCTAATCAGCCCCAGCATTTT. Translating gives CASSFEGANQPQHF. Based on the CDR3 plus reference TRBV5-1 and TRBJ1-5, the full variable domain is KAGVTQTPRYLIKTRGQQVTLSCSPISGHRSVSWYQQTPGQGLQFLFEYFSETQRNKGNFPGRFSGRQFSNSRSEMNVSTLELGDSALYLCASSFEGANQPQHFGDGTRLSIL.

The chain couples TRBV5-8 to TRBJ1-1; 8 bases align to TRBD1. The CDR3 contains 15 residues. Germline V lookup: CDR1 SGHTS, CDR2 YDEGEE. Unmatched junction bases numbered 8, after V lost 4 bases and J lost 3 bases. CDR3 sequence (DNA): TGTGCCAGCAGCCCTAGGACAGGGAAGTACACTGAAGCTTTCTTT. This translates into CASSPRTGKYTEAFF. Filled out from reference TRBV5-8 and TRBJ1-1, the complete variable domain reads EAGVTQSPTHLIKTRGQQATLRCSPISGHTSVYWYQQALGLGLQFLLWYDEGEERNRGNFPPRFSGRQFPNYSSELNVNALELEDSALYLCASSPRTGKYTEAFFGQGTRLTVV.

The chain links TRBV25-1 to TRBJ2-1, with 11 bases fitting TRBD2. This CDR3 is 15 amino acids long. V was pared by 4 bases and J by 7 bases, with 6 bases of the junction left unmatched. Germline loops: CDR1 MGHDK, CDR2 SYGVNS. CDR3 nucleotide sequence: TGTGCCAGCAGTGGGGGTAGCGGGAGGGGGAATGAGCAGTTCTTC. As protein: CASSGGSGRGNEQFF.